This T cell receptor beta chain originates from a study of T cell clonality in common variable immunodeficiency. This CDR3 comprises 14 residues. From germline, CDR1 is LNHDA and CDR2 SQIVND (reference sequence). V lost 6 bases and J lost 0, with 9 bases in between. Generated by immunoSEQ multiplex PCR, the TCRdb table keeps only in-frame clones and is missing some. The counts give about 52,000 clones, none of them seen only once; roughly 1.8% is held by the top ten. Heparinized whole blood, about 4.5 to 9 ml, came from each donor. This clone was observed at least ten times. Its antigen is as yet unknown. The read ends 3 residues before the CDR3 terminus; that terminus is restored from the germline J gene. Study results and caveats: Common variable immunodeficiency TCR beta sequences reportedly had fewer deletions and N-nucleotide insertions. CVID subjects showed higher TCRbeta clonality than healthy controls.

Source material: peripheral blood mononuclear cells. The rearrangement uses TRBV19 and TRBJ1-5, with D maybe TRBD1 (5 bases). This receptor was taken from a person between 18 and 75 years old in good health. CDR3 region: CASRPDISNQPQHF. Partial CDR3 DNA: TGTGCCAGTAGACCGGACATTAGCAATCAGCCC.